These 22 T cell receptor beta chains originate from one sample sequenced in a study of T cell responses to AZD1222 COVID-19 vaccine. Only in-frame clones appear in the TCRdb table, and some are missing; sequencing was by immunoSEQ multiplex PCR. The table records around 150,000 clones, approximately 84% of them present only once. The sequences come from peripheral blood, collected on day 0 of AZD1222 vaccination. The receptors shown here come from an adult in good health.

The chain uses TRBV3-1 (or the pseudogene TRBV3-2) and TRBJ1-1; tentatively, D is TRBD1 (5 bases). V lost 0 bases, J lost 4 bases, and 12 bases lay in between. CDR1 and CDR2 (germline): LGHDT, YNNKEL (reference sequence). The CDR3 has 15 amino acids. Here the CDR3 DNA reads TGTGCCAGCAGCCAAGATTTGGGGAGGGGCACTGAAGCTTTCTTT. Encoded protein: CASSQDLGRGTEAFF.

The chain is built from TRBV5-4 and TRBJ2-5; no clear D. In germline, CDR1 is SGHNT, CDR2 YYREEE (reference sequence). Deletions cut 0 bases from V and 3 bases from J, with 9 bases between. This CDR3 region has 14 residues. CDR3 sequence reads: CASSLARTKETQYF. The CDR3, as DNA: TGTGCCAGCAGCTTGGCACGGACCAAAGAGACCCAGTACTTC. Together with reference TRBV5-4 and TRBJ2-5, the CDR3 gives the full variable domain: ETGVTQSPTHLIKTRGQQVTLRCSSQSGHNTVSWYQQALGQGPQFIFQYYREEENGRGNFPPRFSGLQFPNYSSELNVNALELDDSALYLCASSLARTKETQYFGPGTRLLVL.

This chain connects TRBV20-1 to TRBJ1-5; D is unresolved. Germline CDR1 DFQATT, CDR2 SNEGSKA (reference sequence). V dropped 3 bases and J dropped 0 bases, with 12 bases sitting between them. The CDR3 has 15 residues. CDR3 in DNA: TGCAGTGCTAGTAATTCGGGGTATAGCAATCAGCCCCAGCATTTT. It encodes CSASNSGYSNQPQHF.

The chain links TRBV5-1 to TRBJ1-3, with 7 bases matching TRBD1. Germline CDR1 and CDR2: SGHRS and YFSETQ. The CDR3 is made up of 15 amino acids. The ends lost 0 bases at V and 8 bases at J; junction bases unmatched: 8. The CDR3 region has the DNA TGCGCCAGCAGCTTGGCCGGCACAGGGGTTGACACCATATATTTT. The encoded protein is CASSLAGTGVDTIYF.

V is TRBV5-1 and J is TRBJ1-1; TRBD1 is a possible D gene (5 bases). Germline V gene lookup returns CDR1 SGHRS and CDR2 YFSETQ. The ends were cut back, 5 bases at V and 1 base at J, with 12 bases in the middle. This CDR3 spans 14 amino acids. The CDR3, as DNA: TGCGCCAGCAGTTTTGACAGAACGAACACTGAAGCTTTCTTT. It is translated as CASSFDRTNTEAFF.

V usage is TRBV6-5 and J usage is TRBJ1-1; a weak D match, TRBD1 (5 bases). The length of the CDR3 is 16 residues. CDR1 is MNHEY, CDR2 SVGAGI, per germline. Trimming cost V 3 bases and J 4 bases, with 18 bases left between them. The DNA of the CDR3 is TGTGCCAGCAGTTATCAAGGGTGGGGCGGAGGCACTGAAGCTTTCTTT. Amino acids: CASSYQGWGGGTEAFF.

The sample holds a few counts of this clone. The V gene is TRBV4-2, the J gene TRBJ2-2, with no clear D. Per germline, CDR1 LGHNA and CDR2 YNFKEQ. The V gene lost 2 bases and the J gene lost 6 bases, with 16 bases spanning the gap. The CDR3 consists of 16 residues. DNA for the CDR3: TGTGCCAGCAGCCAAAGGCTGCTCTTACCCGCCGGGGAGCTGTTTTTT. Protein product: CASSQRLLLPAGELFF.

The chain combines TRBV5-1 with TRBJ1-3; perhaps TRBD1 as D (5 bases). Trimming stripped 4 bases from V and 0 bases from J, with 8 bases between. In germline, CDR1 is SGHRS, CDR2 YFSETQ. CDR3 length equals 14 residues. The CDR3 DNA follows: TGCGCCAGCAGCAGGGACCACTCTGGAAACACCATATATTTT. Amino acids: CASSRDHSGNTIYF.

This clone was seen a single time. V and J are TRBV30 and TRBJ1-3; 8 bases align to TRBD1. CDR3 length: 15 amino acids. J lost 1 base, V lost 3 bases, and 5 bases had no gene match. Germline values: CDR1 GTSNPN, CDR2 SVGIG (reference sequence). CDR3 sequence: CAWRDRVLSGNTIYF. The CDR3 region has the DNA TGTGCCTGGAGGGACAGGGTGCTTTCTGGAAACACCATATATTTT.

Concerning this clone: The junction differs from germline at one of its ends, possibly a read error. The rearrangement joins TRBV2 to TRBJ1-2; D is perhaps TRBD1 (6 bases). Per the germline V gene, CDR1 is SNHLY and CDR2 is FYNNEI. The CDR3 sequence is 15 residues long. Here the CDR3 reads CASREGGGGEYGYTF. The CDR3 nucleotides are TGTGCCAGCAGAGAAGGAGGAGGGGGAGAATATGGCTACACCTTC.

The chain couples TRBV14 to TRBJ2-2; D tentatively fits TRBD1 or TRBD2 (5 bases each). CDR1 and CDR2 from the germline V gene are SGHDN and FVKESK. This CDR3 has 17 residues. Trimming cost V 4 bases and J 5 bases, with 20 bases left between them. In DNA, the CDR3 is TGTGCCAGCAGCCCCTGGGGGAGTCTGGGTATTACCGGGGAGCTGTTTTTT. Translated, it gives CASSPWGSLGITGELFF. Variable domain in full (rest from reference TRBV14 and TRBJ2-2): EAGVTQFPSHSVIEKGQTVTLRCDPISGHDNLYWYRRVMGKEIKFLLHFVKESKQDESGMPNNRFLAERTGGTYSTLKVQPAELEDSGVYFCASSPWGSLGITGELFFGEGSRLTVL.

CDR3 sequence (DNA): TGTGCCAGCAGCTCTGGGACCTCTGGGGCCAACGTCCTGACTTTC. Its translation: CASSSGTSGANVLTF. The chain combines TRBV7-3 with TRBJ2-6; D might be TRBD1 or TRBD2, each matching 5 bases. V was cut by 4 bases and J by 0 bases, with 7 bases left in between. This CDR3 has 15 residues. Germline lookup yields CDR1 SGHTA and CDR2 FQGTGA.

This clone was seen a handful of times. The V call is TRBV7-2, the J call TRBJ2-2; 9 bases align to TRBD1. Trimming took 5 bases from V and 3 from J; bases not matched to a gene: 4. Germline-derived CDR1 and CDR2 are SGHTA and FQGNSA. The CDR3 is made up of 15 amino acids. CDR3 nucleotide sequence: TGTGCCAGCAGCCGGGACAGGGTCGACACCGGGGAGCTGTTTTTT. It codes for CASSRDRVDTGELFF.

The chain uses TRBV7-2 and TRBJ1-5, with 7 bases that match TRBD1. The CDR3 covers 15 residues. J was trimmed by 0 bases and V by 5 bases; bases with no gene match: 4. Looked up from germline, CDR1 is SGHTA and CDR2 is FQGNSA. As DNA, the CDR3 is TGTGCCAGCAGCGGAGGGACAGTTAGCAATCAGCCCCAGCATTTT. This gives the protein CASSGGTVSNQPQHF.

V is TRBV15 and J is TRBJ1-2; D possibly corresponds to TRBD1 (6 bases). Looked up from germline, CDR1 is LNHNV and CDR2 is YYDKDF (reference sequence). V dropped 0 bases and J dropped 5 bases, with 13 bases sitting between them. The CDR3 extends over 15 amino acids. The CDR3 sequence: CATSRDRTEFYGYTF. In DNA form, the CDR3 reads TGTGCCACCAGCAGAGATAGGACAGAATTTTATGGCTACACCTTC.

The V and J genes are TRBV12-3 or TRBV12-4 and TRBJ2-7; possible D gene TRBD2, 6 bases. The CDR3 is 13 residues long. V was pared by 7 bases and J by 0 bases, with 10 bases between. This CDR3 is CASKAGTSYEQYF. CDR3 nucleotides: TGTGCCAGCAAGGCGGGGACCTCCTACGAGCAGTACTTC.

The chain links TRBV6-1 to TRBJ1-2; D is perhaps TRBD1 (5 bases). Trimming left V 2 bases short and J 6 bases short, with 7 bases between. Germline CDR1 is MNHNS and CDR2 is SASEGT. The CDR3 totals 12 residues. CDR3 sequence (DNA): TGTGCCAGCAGTGAAAGGGGAAATGGCTACACCTTC. It is translated as CASSERGNGYTF.

V usage is TRBV11-2 and J usage is TRBJ1-2; D ambiguous. V lost 4 bases, J lost 0 bases, and 21 bases lay in between. This CDR3 comprises 18 residues. The germline gives CDR1 SGHAT, CDR2 FQNNGV. CDR3 region: CASSSQISLWGTNYGYTF. For the CDR3, the DNA is TGTGCCAGCAGCTCACAAATCTCCTTATGGGGAACTAACTATGGCTACACCTTC.

V usage is TRBV5-4 and J usage is TRBJ2-4; 8 nucleotides agree with TRBD1. V shed 4 bases, J shed 8 bases, and the junction held 14 bases outside the gene matches. Germline V CDR1 and CDR2: SGHNT, YYREEE (reference sequence). The CDR3 loop spans 16 amino acids. The CDR3 DNA reads as TGTGCCAGCAGCCCCTCCCGGACAGGGCAAGGGGACATTCAGTACTTC. Translating gives CASSPSRTGQGDIQYF.

J is TRBJ1-2 and V is TRBV5-6; a possible D gene is TRBD1 (5 bases). Germline-derived CDR1 and CDR2 are SGHDT and YYEEEE. V was shortened by 1 base and J by 7 bases, with 14 bases between the two germline ends. This CDR3 is 14 amino acids long. Here the CDR3 reads CASSLLYLRGGYTF. In DNA, the CDR3 is TGTGCCAGCAGCTTGTTATATCTGAGGGGTGGCTACACCTTC.

This clone showed up just a few times. This chain joins TRBV11-3 and TRBJ2-1, with 13 bases fitting TRBD2. Unmatched junction bases numbered 11, after V lost 6 bases and J lost 0 bases. Germline V CDR1 and CDR2: SGHNT, YENEEA. The CDR3 is made up of 19 amino acids. The CDR3 sequence: CASSRGTSGAGPSYNEQFF. The CDR3 bases are TGTGCCAGCAGTAGGGGGACTAGCGGGGCCGGACCCTCCTACAATGAGCAGTTCTTC. The complete variable domain, with remaining parts taken from reference TRBV11-3 and TRBJ2-1, reads EAGVVQSPRYKIIEKKQPVAFWCNPISGHNTLYWYLQNLGQGPELLIRYENEEAVDDSQLPKDRFSAERLKGVDSTLKIQPAELGDSAVYLCASSRGTSGAGPSYNEQFFGPGTRLTVL.

The chain employs TRBV6-5 and TRBJ1-5; the match to TRBD1 covers 11 bases. The CDR3 has 16 residues. CDR1 and CDR2 (germline): MNHEY, SVGAGI. The V gene end was trimmed by 4 bases and the J gene end by 6 bases; junction bases not matched to a gene: 8. The CDR3 DNA reads TGTGCCAGCAGTTCGACTCCGGGACAGGGGGGTCAGCCCCAGCATTTT. Translating it yields CASSSTPGQGGQPQHF.